This TCR beta chain comes out of a study of blood T cell repertoires in COVID-19 (dated by TCRdb to 2020 to 2021). Context from the whole study: Collaborator samples came from the United States, Italy and Spain and covered acute and convalescent phases of COVID-19. The prospective study material was composed of cDNA or gDNA derived from T cells, B-cell-depleted T cells, or PBMCs. Deeply sampled blood TCRbeta repertoires from subjects exposed to, actively infected with, or recovered from COVID-19 were included in the dataset. The repertoires were released in a freely available public database intended as a resource for research on the immune response to SARS-CoV-2. The samples were drawn from two sources: the first 160 participants of the ongoing ImmuneRACE study, and fewer than 1,500 subjects contributed by 6 global collaborators. Nearly every sample came with metadata listing a de-identified subject ID, COVID-19 status, age in years and sex. Where HLA class I and class II types were available, the types were taken from metadata supplied by the sample provider, not from assay-based typing.

What the study reported, not specific to this receptor: The amount of clinical and demographic metadata varied by source and participant and was provided uncurated.

This clone was detected only a few times. Its antigen is currently not known. Per-nucleotide qualities are absent, and no much larger clonotype sits a single base away. Collaborating institutions collected whole blood in K2EDTA tubes following their own protocols. For TCRbeta analysis, collaborators shipped samples in one of three forms: frozen whole blood, isolated PBMCs, or DNA extracted from either of those sample types. TCRbeta CDR3 regions were amplified from genomic DNA using the immunoSEQ Assay, a bias-controlled multiplex PCR. Regarding the original processing steps: Nucleated cell counts per sample were estimated from amplification of reference gene primers within the assay. To quantify the absolute abundance of each unique TCRbeta CDR3 rearrangement, sequence reads were collapsed and filtered. Productive Simpson clonality was computed per sample as the square root of Simpson's diversity index over productive rearrangements. The clones in this table, taken by TCRdb from immuneACCESS, are in-frame only. Not every clone is retained; where verified, under half of the shortfall comes from an unresolved V gene, and the cause of the rest is unknown. The D gene and trimming were derived from the DNA, and the V and J assignments and clone size from that table. The sample table contains about 140,000 clones; only one count was recorded for over 80% of them. The biggest ten clones account for approximately 10% of the sample.

According to the germline V gene, CDR1 reads MNHEY and CDR2 reads SVGEGT. The CDR3 sequence holds 15 residues, the cysteine and phenylalanine included. Only the CDR3 portion is preserved as DNA: 45 bases, with reading frame beginning at the first base. The trim is 3 bases for V and 2 bases for J, with a gap of 11 bases between the germline ends. The V and J genes are TRBV6-2 or TRBV6-3 and TRBJ1-5; perhaps TRBD1 is the D gene, with 6 bases matching. The material sequenced was peripheral blood. This TCR was sampled from an elderly woman with acute or convalescent COVID-19. Here is the DNA: TGTGCCAGCAGTTATTTATACAGGGGCAATCAGCCCCAGCATTTT. It translates to CASSYLYRGNQPQHF.